The clone carrying this T cell receptor (beta chain) showed up many times. Antigen: not known. The data are from a study of T-cell memory formation after mild COVID-19. Study-wide context: There were largely donor-specific TCR clusters. Regarding the study as a whole: Some responding clones appeared in pre-infection memory, suggesting cross-reactive memory joined. Contracting CD4+ clones lay largely in CM and EM, with CD8+ ones residing in EMRA.

TCR alpha and TCR beta cDNA libraries with sample barcodes and UMIs came from 5'RACE using constant-segment primers. Each CDR3 protein gets one entry after TCRdb re-called the 5' RACE reads with MiXCR. The table has over 10,000 distinct CDR3 sequences, around 12% seen once. The CDR3 spans 14 residues. After removal of 7 bases from V and 6 bases from J, the junction contained 8 bases not matched to a gene. Germline lookup yields CDR1 SNHLY and CDR2 FYNNEI. This chain links TRBV2 with TRBJ2-7; 11 nucleotides match TRBD1. The sequenced material came from PBMCs or a T cell subset sorted from them (not recorded which). The receptor was derived from an adult woman who had mild COVID-19 (a few samples of this study predate the infection). Cell type and time point are not known. CDR3 coding DNA: TGTGCCAGCACCGGCGGACAGGGGGCAATCGAGCAGTACTTC. Translated: CASTGGQGAIEQYF. Full variable domain (outside the CDR3, taken from reference TRBV2 and TRBJ2-7): EPEVTQTPSHQVTQMGQEVILRCVPISNHLYFYWYRQILGQKVEFLVSFYNNEISEKSEIFDDQFSVERPDGSNFTLKIRSTKLEDSAMYFCASTGGQGAIEQYFGPGTRLTVT.